This T cell receptor beta chain originates from a study of CD8 T cells in Susac syndrome. About 0.5 to 1 ug RNA was reverse transcribed with random hexamers. MiXCR was run by TCRdb on the immunoSEQ multiplex PCR reads, yielding one entry per CDR3 protein. The sample includes about 120,000 distinct CDR3 sequences, around 94% of them seen just once. Sequencing targeted TCR beta in blood CD8+ and CD4+ T cells. Controls matched for age and sex were healthy donors. Negative isolation was applied to CD8+ and CD4+ T cells, and FACS enrichment was applied to TEMRA cells. A few counts support this clonotype. V lost 0 bases to trimming and J lost 7 bases, with 9 bases between them. This CDR3 contains 13 residues. Germline V gene data show CDR1 as LGHNA and CDR2 as YNFKEQ.

The receptor was isolated from a human donor in good health. Sequencing was done on a sample of CD4+ T cells from PBMCs. The chain links TRBV4-2 to TRBJ2-5, with D maybe TRBD2 (6 bases). CDR3 in DNA: TGTGCCAGCAGCCAAGATGGGGGAGGGACCCAGTACTTC. Translating it yields CASSQDGGGTQYF.